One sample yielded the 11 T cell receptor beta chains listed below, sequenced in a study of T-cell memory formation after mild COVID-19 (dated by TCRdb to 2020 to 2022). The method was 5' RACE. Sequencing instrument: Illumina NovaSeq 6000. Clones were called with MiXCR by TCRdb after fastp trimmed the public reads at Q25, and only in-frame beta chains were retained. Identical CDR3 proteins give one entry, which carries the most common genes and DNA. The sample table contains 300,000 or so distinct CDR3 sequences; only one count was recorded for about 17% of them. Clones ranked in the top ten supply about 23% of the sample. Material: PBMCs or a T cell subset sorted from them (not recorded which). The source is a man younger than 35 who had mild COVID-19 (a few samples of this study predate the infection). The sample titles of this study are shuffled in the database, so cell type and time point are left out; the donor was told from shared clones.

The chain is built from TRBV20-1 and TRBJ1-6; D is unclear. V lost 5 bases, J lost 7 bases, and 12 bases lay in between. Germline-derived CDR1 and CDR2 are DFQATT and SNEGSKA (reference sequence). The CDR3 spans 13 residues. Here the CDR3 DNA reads TGCAGTGCTCCCGAGGACCCCAATTCACCCCTCCACTTT. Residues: CSAPEDPNSPLHF.

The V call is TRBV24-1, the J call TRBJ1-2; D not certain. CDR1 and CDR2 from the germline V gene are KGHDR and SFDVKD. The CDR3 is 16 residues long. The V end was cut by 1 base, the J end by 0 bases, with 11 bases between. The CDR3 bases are TGTGCCACCAGTGATTTTACCGAAACTACTAACTATGGCTACACCTTC. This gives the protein CATSDFTETTNYGYTF.

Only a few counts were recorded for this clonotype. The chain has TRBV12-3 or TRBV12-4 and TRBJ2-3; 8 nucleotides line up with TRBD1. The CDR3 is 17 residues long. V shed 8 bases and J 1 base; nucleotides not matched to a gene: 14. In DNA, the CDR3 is TGTGCCAGCGTGCGGGCAGGGGGCGCGTCTGGCACAGATACGCAGTATTTT. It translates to CASVRAGGASGTDTQYF.

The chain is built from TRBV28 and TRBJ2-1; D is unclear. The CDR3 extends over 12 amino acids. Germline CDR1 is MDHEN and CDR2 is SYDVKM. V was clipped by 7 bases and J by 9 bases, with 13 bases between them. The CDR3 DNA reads TGTGCCAGCACCGGATGGCAGCCTGAGCAGTTCTTC. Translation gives CASTGWQPEQFF.

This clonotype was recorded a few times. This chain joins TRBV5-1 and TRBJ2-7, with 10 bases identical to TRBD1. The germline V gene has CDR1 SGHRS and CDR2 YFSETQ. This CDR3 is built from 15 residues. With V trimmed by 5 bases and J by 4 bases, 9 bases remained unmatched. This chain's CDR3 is CASSTGQGGSYEQYF. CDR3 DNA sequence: TGCGCCAGCAGTACCGGACAGGGGGGCTCATACGAGCAGTACTTC.

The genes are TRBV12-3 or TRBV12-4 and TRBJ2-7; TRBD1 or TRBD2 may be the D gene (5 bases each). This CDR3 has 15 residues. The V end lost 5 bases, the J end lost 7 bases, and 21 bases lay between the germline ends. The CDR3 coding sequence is TGTGCCAGCAGTCTCGGCCCCGGGACCGTGGGAGAGCAGTACTTC. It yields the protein CASSLGPGTVGEQYF.

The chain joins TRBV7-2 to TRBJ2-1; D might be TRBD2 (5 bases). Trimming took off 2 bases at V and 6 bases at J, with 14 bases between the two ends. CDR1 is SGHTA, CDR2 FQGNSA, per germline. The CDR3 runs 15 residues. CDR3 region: CASSLRARGGNEQFF. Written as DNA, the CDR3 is TGTGCCAGCAGCTTACGCGCTAGAGGAGGCAATGAGCAGTTCTTC.

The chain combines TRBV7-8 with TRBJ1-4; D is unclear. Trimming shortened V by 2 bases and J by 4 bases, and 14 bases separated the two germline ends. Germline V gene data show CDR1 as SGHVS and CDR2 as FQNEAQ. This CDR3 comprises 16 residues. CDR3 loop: CASSLTRYGHNEKLFF. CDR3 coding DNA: TGTGCCAGCAGCTTAACCCGGTACGGCCATAATGAAAAACTGTTTTTT.

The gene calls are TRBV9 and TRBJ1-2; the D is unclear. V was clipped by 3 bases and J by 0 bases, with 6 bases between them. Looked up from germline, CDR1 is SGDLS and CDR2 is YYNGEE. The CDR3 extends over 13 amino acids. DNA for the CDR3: TGTGCCAGCAGCGCAGCAGCTAACTATGGCTACACCTTC. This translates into CASSAAANYGYTF.

The CDR3 region has the DNA TGCGCCAGCAGCTTGGAGGGCAATAAGGCTTTCTTT. It encodes CASSLEGNKAFF. The genes are TRBV5-1 and TRBJ1-1; no clear D. Germline lookup yields CDR1 SGHRS and CDR2 YFSETQ. Trimming removed 0 bases from V and 11 bases from J, with 11 bases in between. The CDR3 is 12 amino acids.

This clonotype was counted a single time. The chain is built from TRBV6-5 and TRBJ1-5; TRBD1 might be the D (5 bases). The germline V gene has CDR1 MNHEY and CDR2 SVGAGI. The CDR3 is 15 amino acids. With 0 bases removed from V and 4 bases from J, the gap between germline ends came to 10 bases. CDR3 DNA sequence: TGTGCCAGCAGTTACTCGAGGGAGGGGAATCAGCCCCAGCATTTT. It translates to CASSYSREGNQPQHF.